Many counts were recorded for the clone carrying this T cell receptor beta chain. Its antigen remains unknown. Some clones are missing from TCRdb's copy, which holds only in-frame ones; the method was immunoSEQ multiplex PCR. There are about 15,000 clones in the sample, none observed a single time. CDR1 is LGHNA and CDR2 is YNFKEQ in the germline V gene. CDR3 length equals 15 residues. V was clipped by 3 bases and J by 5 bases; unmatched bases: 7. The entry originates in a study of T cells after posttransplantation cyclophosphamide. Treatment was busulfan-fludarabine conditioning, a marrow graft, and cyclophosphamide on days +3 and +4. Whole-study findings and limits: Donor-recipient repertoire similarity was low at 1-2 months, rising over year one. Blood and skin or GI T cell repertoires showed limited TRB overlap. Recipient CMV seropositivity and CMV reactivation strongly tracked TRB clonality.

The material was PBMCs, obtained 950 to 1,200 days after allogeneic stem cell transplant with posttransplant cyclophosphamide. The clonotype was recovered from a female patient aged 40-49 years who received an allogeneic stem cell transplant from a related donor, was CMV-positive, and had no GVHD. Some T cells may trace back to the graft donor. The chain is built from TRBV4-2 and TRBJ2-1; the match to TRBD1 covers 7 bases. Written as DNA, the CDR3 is TGTGCCAGCAGCCAGGCTGGGGACAGCAACAATGAGCAGTTCTTC. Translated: CASSQAGDSNNEQFF.